Listed here are 11 T cell receptor beta chains from one sample, sequenced in a study of Ad26.COV2.S vaccination and SARS-CoV-2 variants. As for treatment: roughly 18 received Ad26.COV2.S at low or high dose, single or two shots; a few received placebo; per-sample allocation not given. Repertoires come from day 63 after the first vaccine or placebo injection. Method: immunoSEQ multiplex PCR; TCRdb's copy keeps in-frame clones and lacks some. The profile covers some 340,000 clones, with about 85% appearing a single time and 2% to 2.5% taken by the ten largest. This material consisted of peripheral blood, taken in a trial of Ad26.COV2.S vaccine versus placebo. The receptor set was obtained from a person between 18 and 59 years old who received the Ad26.COV2.S COVID-19 vaccine or a placebo.

The rearrangement joins TRBV24-1 to TRBJ2-3, with 8 bases that match TRBD1. The CDR3 is made up of 14 amino acids. Germline loops: CDR1 KGHDR, CDR2 SFDVKD. The trim removed 9 bases at V and 3 bases at J, leaving 7 bases unmatched. The DNA for the CDR3 is TGTGCCACCTCCCCGGGACAGGAGACAGATACGCAGTATTTT. Its protein is CATSPGQETDTQYF.

This CDR3 is CASSQGEGGYTF. The CDR3 DNA sequence: TGTGCCAGCAGCCAAGGCGAGGGGGGCTACACCTTC. The J gene is TRBJ1-2, the V gene TRBV3-1 (or the pseudogene TRBV3-2), with a tentative D call TRBD1 (5 bases). Trimming cost V 1 base and J 8 bases, with 8 bases left between them. The CDR3 extends over 12 amino acids. The germline gives CDR1 LGHDT, CDR2 YNNKEL (reference sequence).

This chain joins TRBV7-3 and TRBJ2-7; D is perhaps TRBD1 (5 bases). Germline CDR1 is SGHTA and CDR2 is FQGTGA. The ends were cut back, 2 bases at V and 6 bases at J, with 11 bases in the middle. This CDR3 region has 13 residues. CDR3 residues: CASSLFQGGEQYF. In DNA, the CDR3 is TGTGCCAGCAGCTTATTTCAGGGCGGCGAGCAGTACTTC.

The chain is built from TRBV6-5 and TRBJ2-3; weak D call: TRBD2 (5 bases). Germline V gene lookup returns CDR1 MNHEY and CDR2 SVGAGI. This CDR3 has 14 residues. The germline V and J ends were trimmed by 4 bases and 0 bases, with 8 bases remaining between them. This chain's CDR3 is CASSSGWSTDTQYF. Here the CDR3 DNA reads TGTGCCAGCAGTTCGGGATGGAGCACAGATACGCAGTATTTT.

A single count supports this clone. The chain employs TRBV5-6 and TRBJ1-2; possible D gene TRBD1, 6 bases. CDR3 size: 13 residues. Germline V CDR1 and CDR2: SGHDT, YYEEEE. The germline V and J ends were trimmed by 1 base and 4 bases, with 8 bases remaining between them. The CDR3 sequence is CASSLTGSYGYTF. In DNA form, the CDR3 reads TGTGCCAGCAGCTTGACAGGGAGCTATGGCTACACCTTC.

The rearrangement uses TRBV7-2 and TRBJ1-5; no clear D gene. Trimming left V 0 bases short and J 0 bases short, with 9 bases between. The CDR3 runs 16 residues. Germline CDR1 is SGHTA and CDR2 is FQGNSA. CDR3 in DNA: TGTGCCAGCAGCTTAGCAGCGCACTATAGCAATCAGCCCCAGCATTTT. Encoded protein: CASSLAAHYSNQPQHF.

In its sample, this clone was seen once. The V call is TRBV7-6, the J call TRBJ1-2, with a weak D call TRBD1 (5 bases). CDR1 is SGHVS and CDR2 is FNYEAQ in the germline V gene. The CDR3 is 14 residues long. Trimming took 0 bases from V and 6 from J, leaving 11 bases between them. The DNA of the CDR3 is TGTGCCAGCAGCTTAGCGCGAGGGGAGAATGGCTACACCTTC. Its translation is CASSLARGENGYTF.

In DNA form, the CDR3 reads TGTGCCACCAGCAGCAGGGGCTCCTACAATGAGCAGTTCTTC. It translates to CATSSRGSYNEQFF. The chain carries TRBV15 and TRBJ2-1, with a tentative D call TRBD1 (6 bases). The CDR3 runs to 14 residues. V was pared by 3 bases and J by 0 bases, with 6 bases between. Germline-derived CDR1 and CDR2 are LNHNV and YYDKDF (reference sequence). The full variable domain, rest sourced from reference TRBV15 and TRBJ2-1, is DAMVIQNPRYQVTQFGKPVTLSCSQTLNHNVMYWYQQKSSQAPKLLFHYYDKDFNNEADTPDNFQSRRPNTSFCFLDIRSPGLGDTAMYLCATSSRGSYNEQFFGPGTRLTVL.

J is TRBJ2-2 and V is TRBV19, with TRBD1 identical over 9 bases. The CDR3 has 14 residues. The germline V gene encodes CDR1 LNHDA and CDR2 SQIVND (reference sequence). Trimming removed 7 bases from V and 6 bases from J; junction bases left unmatched: 6. The CDR3 protein is CASKNRGRPGELFF. In nucleotides, the CDR3 is TGTGCCAGTAAAAACAGGGGGCGCCCCGGGGAGCTGTTTTTT.

The chain couples TRBV11-2 to TRBJ2-7, with no clear D. The length of the CDR3 is 14 residues. The germline CDR1 and CDR2 sequences are SGHAT and FQNNGV. V was cut by 2 bases and J by 6 bases, with 14 bases left in between. The CDR3 reads CASSLPMVGAEQYF. The DNA for the CDR3 is TGTGCCAGCAGCTTACCTATGGTTGGCGCCGAGCAGTACTTC.

The chain links TRBV27 to TRBJ2-5, with TRBD2 identical over 12 bases. V shed 1 base, J shed 7 bases, and the junction held 4 bases outside the gene matches. This CDR3 has 15 residues. Germline-derived CDR1 and CDR2 are MNHEY and SMNVEV (reference sequence). The CDR3 sequence is CASSLFSTSGGTQYF. CDR3 nucleotides: TGTGCCAGCAGTTTATTCTCGACTAGCGGGGGGACCCAGTACTTC.